Each of the 31 T cell receptor beta chains below was sequenced from the same sample in a study of TIL therapy for anti-PD-1-resistant metastatic lung cancer. Time point described: pre-treatment sample, taken before nivolumab and TIL therapy. Pleural nodules or supraclavicular lymph nodes made up most of the excised metastases sampled. This was the immunoSEQ v3 assay. Only in-frame clones appear in the TCRdb table, and some are missing; sequencing was by immunoSEQ multiplex PCR. The sample shows about 6,400 clones, roughly 60% of them seen only once. The source was tumor tissue, collected at baseline. The receptors stem from a person aged 25 to 85 with non-small cell lung cancer.

The sample holds one count of this clone. The CDR3 reads CSVDYTLSNTEAFF. For the CDR3, the DNA is TGCAGCGTCGACTACACTTTATCGAACACTGAAGCTTTCTTT. The chain is built from TRBV29-1 and TRBJ1-1; D uncertain. CDR1 and CDR2 from the germline V gene are SQVTM and ANQGSEA. This CDR3 has 14 residues. Trimming stripped 6 bases from V and 1 base from J, with 15 bases between. The full variable domain, rest sourced from reference TRBV29-1 and TRBJ1-1, is SAVISQKPSRDICQRGTSLTIQCQVDSQVTMMFWYRQQPGQSLTLIATANQGSEATYESGFVIDKFPISRPNLTFSTLTVSNMSPEDSSIYLCSVDYTLSNTEAFFGQGTRLTVV.

As for this clone: Other nucleotide sequences from this sample produce the same CDR3. The CDR3 is CASSGDNSYEQYF. The CDR3 coding sequence is TGTGCCAGCAGTGGCGACAACTCCTACGAGCAGTACTTC. The rearrangement links TRBV27 to TRBJ2-7; no reliable D call. The CDR3 spans 13 residues. Germline V lookup: CDR1 MNHEY, CDR2 SMNVEV (reference sequence). Trimming pared 5 bases from V and 0 bases from J, leaving 8 bases between.

There are a few counts of this clone. In nucleotides, the CDR3 is TGTGCCAGCAGCTTAGGGGCAGGGGTTGGAAACACCATATATTTT. Its protein is CASSLGAGVGNTIYF. V gene TRBV11-2 combines with J gene TRBJ1-3; D perhaps matches TRBD1 (6 bases). Germline V CDR1 and CDR2: SGHAT, FQNNGV. CDR3 size: 15 residues. V was clipped by 1 base and J by 3 bases, with 10 bases between them.

This clone has only a few counts. The chain recombines TRBV14 with TRBJ2-7, with D perhaps TRBD1 (6 bases). CDR1 and CDR2 (germline): SGHDN, FVKESK. This CDR3 is built from 14 residues. Trimming left V 3 bases short and J 3 bases short, with 12 bases between. In DNA form, the CDR3 reads TGTGCCAGCAGCCAGTACGGACAGTTCTACGAGCAGTACTTC. It specifies CASSQYGQFYEQYF. Combining the CDR3 with reference TRBV14 and TRBJ2-7 gives the whole variable domain EAGVTQFPSHSVIEKGQTVTLRCDPISGHDNLYWYRRVMGKEIKFLLHFVKESKQDESGMPNNRFLAERTGGTYSTLKVQPAELEDSGVYFCASSQYGQFYEQYFGPGTRLTVT.

The chain combines TRBV10-3 with TRBJ2-7, with D possibly being TRBD2 (6 bases). The germline V and J ends were trimmed by 6 bases and 5 bases, with 14 bases remaining between them. Germline loops: CDR1 ENHRY, CDR2 SYGVKD. This CDR3 has 13 amino acids. In DNA, the CDR3 is TGTGCCATCAGCGCGGGACTTTCCCACGAGCAGTACTTC. Translating it yields CAISAGLSHEQYF.

Details on this clone: The same CDR3 arises from other DNA sequences in this sample as well. V gene TRBV18 combines with J gene TRBJ2-7, with unresolved D. The germline gives CDR1 KGHSH, CDR2 LQKENI. V lost 2 bases to trimming and J lost 0 bases, with 8 bases between them. The CDR3 length is 14 residues. The CDR3 DNA sequence: TGTGCCAGCTCACCAGGGGTGGGCTCCTACGAGCAGTACTTC. Protein: CASSPGVGSYEQYF.

V gene TRBV10-1 combines with J gene TRBJ1-1, with D unclear. V was clipped by 0 bases and J by 0 bases, with 8 bases between them. The CDR3 is 15 amino acids. Germline V gives CDR1 WNHNN, CDR2 SYGVQD (reference sequence). The CDR3 sequence is CASSESSGMNTEAFF. CDR3 in DNA: TGCGCCAGCAGTGAGTCGAGCGGCATGAACACTGAAGCTTTCTTT.

This clone showed up just once. The chain links TRBV5-6 to TRBJ2-1; the D gene is possibly TRBD2 (5 bases). V lost 0 bases to trimming and J lost 8 bases, with 6 bases between them. Germline CDR1 SGHDT, CDR2 YYEEEE. This CDR3 spans 12 amino acids. CDR3 in DNA: TGTGCCAGCAGCTTGGTGGAGGATGAGCAGTTCTTC. Translating gives CASSLVEDEQFF.

This chain connects TRBV5-4 to TRBJ1-1; TRBD1 is a possible D gene (5 bases). The CDR3 consists of 14 residues. Germline V gene sequence: CDR1 SGHNT, CDR2 YYREEE (reference sequence). The V end lost 0 bases, the J end lost 0 bases, and 6 bases lay between the germline ends. CDR3 bases: TGTGCCAGCAGCTTGGTAGGGGTGAACACTGAAGCTTTCTTT. Translated, it gives CASSLVGVNTEAFF. Using reference TRBV5-4 and TRBJ1-1 for the parts outside the CDR3, the full variable domain is ETGVTQSPTHLIKTRGQQVTLRCSSQSGHNTVSWYQQALGQGPQFIFQYYREEENGRGNFPPRFSGLQFPNYSSELNVNALELDDSALYLCASSLVGVNTEAFFGQGTRLTVV.

The rearrangement uses TRBV7-2 and TRBJ2-7; 9 bases align to TRBD1. Germline-derived CDR1 and CDR2 are SGHTA and FQGNSA. The CDR3 sequence is 14 residues long. V shed 4 bases and J 7 bases; nucleotides not matched to a gene: 8. CDR3 nucleotides: TGTGCCAGCAGCTGGGGGACAGGGAGGCGAGAGCAGTACTTC. This translates into CASSWGTGRREQYF.

The chain employs TRBV28 and TRBJ2-7; 12 bases agree with TRBD2. Losses at the gene ends were 7 bases for V and 5 bases for J; bases not matched to a gene: 3. This CDR3 spans 13 amino acids. From germline, CDR1 is MDHEN and CDR2 SYDVKM. The CDR3 here is CASTRLAGDEQYF. CDR3 nucleotide sequence: TGTGCCAGCACCAGACTAGCGGGAGACGAGCAGTACTTC.

This clone occurred a few times. V usage is TRBV4-3 and J usage is TRBJ1-6; D unresolved. Germline V CDR1 and CDR2: LGHNA, YSLEER. Trimming took off 0 bases at V and 0 bases at J, with 12 bases between the two ends. This CDR3 has 18 residues. The chain's CDR3 is CASSQDPGMSSYNSPLHF. CDR3 sequence (DNA): TGCGCCAGCAGCCAAGATCCAGGCATGAGCTCCTATAATTCACCCCTCCACTTT.

The table lists this clone with a few counts. The chain combines TRBV3-1 (or the pseudogene TRBV3-2) with TRBJ2-7; 9 bases agree with TRBD2. Germline CDR1 reads LGHDT; CDR2 reads YNNKEL (reference sequence). V lost 4 bases and J lost 2; bases outside the gene matches: 0. This CDR3 spans 13 amino acids. DNA of the CDR3: TGTGCCAGCAGCCGGACTAGCGCCTACGAGCAGTACTTC. Translated: CASSRTSAYEQYF.

This rearrangement joins TRBV5-1 to TRBJ2-5, with a possible D match to TRBD1 (6 bases). CDR3 length: 16 amino acids. The V and J ends lost 0 bases and 3 bases respectively, with 15 bases between them. The germline V gene has CDR1 SGHRS and CDR2 YFSETQ. CDR3 in amino acids: CASSLERGRTEETQYF. CDR3 bases: TGCGCCAGCAGCTTGGAAAGGGGGAGAACTGAAGAGACCCAGTACTTC.

This clone appeared a few times. The gene calls are TRBV29-1 and TRBJ2-1; TRBD1 matches 11 bases. The length of the CDR3 is 14 residues. Germline V gives CDR1 SQVTM, CDR2 ANQGSEA. The trim removed 6 bases at V and 6 bases at J, leaving 7 bases unmatched. The CDR3 is CSVDGQGATNEQFF. The CDR3 DNA reads as TGCAGCGTAGATGGACAGGGGGCGACCAATGAGCAGTTCTTC.

The gene calls are TRBV5-1 and TRBJ2-7; the match to TRBD2 covers 13 bases. This CDR3 region has 14 residues. Germline V gene data show CDR1 as SGHRS and CDR2 as YFSETQ. V lost 3 bases and J lost 6; bases outside the gene matches: 3. The CDR3 reads CASSSLAGGPEQYF. CDR3 coding DNA: TGCGCCAGCAGCTCACTAGCGGGGGGGCCCGAGCAGTACTTC.

The chain couples TRBV27 to TRBJ2-5; D is undetermined. CDR1 MNHEY and CDR2 SMNVEV come from the germline V gene (reference sequence). V was trimmed by 4 bases and J by 1 base, leaving 10 bases between them. CDR3 length equals 14 residues. The CDR3 bases are TGTGCCAGCAGTTCTCATGGGGTCCAAGAGACCCAGTACTTC. Its translation: CASSSHGVQETQYF.

The chain recombines TRBV5-5 with TRBJ2-5; D is unclear. The V gene lost 2 bases and the J gene lost 9 bases, with 14 bases spanning the gap. Germline CDR1 is SGHKS and CDR2 is YYEKEE (reference sequence). This CDR3 region has 13 residues. CDR3 sequence: CASSFHTPSAQYF. The CDR3 DNA is TGTGCCAGCAGCTTCCATACGCCAAGCGCCCAGTACTTC.

This rearrangement joins TRBV7-2 to TRBJ2-7; D is uncertain. The CDR3 is 13 residues long. The V and J ends lost 5 bases and 3 bases respectively, with 11 bases between them. CDR1 is SGHTA and CDR2 is FQGNSA in the germline V gene. The chain's CDR3 is CASSPGVIYEQYF. In DNA form, the CDR3 reads TGTGCCAGCAGCCCCGGAGTAATCTACGAGCAGTACTTC.

This chain uses TRBV6-5 with TRBJ1-3; the D is unclear. The CDR3 runs to 13 residues. Germline V CDR1 and CDR2: MNHEY, SVGAGI. Trimming cost V 6 bases and J 4 bases, with 10 bases left between them. The CDR3 here is CASSRITGNTIYF. Written as DNA, the CDR3 is TGTGCCAGCAGCCGAATAACAGGAAACACCATATATTTT.

The rearrangement uses TRBV24-1 and TRBJ1-2; 8 positions agree with TRBD1. The CDR3 is made up of 14 amino acids. Germline loops: CDR1 KGHDR, CDR2 SFDVKD. With V trimmed by 5 bases and J by 6 bases, 7 bases remained unmatched. CDR3 in DNA: TGTGCCACCAGTGCCCCAGGACAGGGCCATGGCTACACCTTC. Its translation: CATSAPGQGHGYTF.

The chain recombines TRBV6-5 with TRBJ1-2; 10 bases align to TRBD1. The length of the CDR3 is 14 residues. V lost 6 bases and J lost 7; bases outside the gene matches: 8. Germline lookup yields CDR1 MNHEY and CDR2 SVGAGI. CDR3 loop: CASSRQGAPGGYTF. CDR3 DNA sequence: TGTGCCAGCAGCCGACAGGGGGCGCCGGGTGGCTACACCTTC.

This clone showed up just once. The genes are TRBV7-6 and TRBJ2-3; TRBD2 matches 10 bases. CDR1 and CDR2 (germline): SGHVS, FNYEAQ. The length of the CDR3 is 15 residues. V dropped 3 bases and J dropped 8; count of bases not matched to a gene: 8. CDR3 residues: CASSFPSGGQGTQYF. The CDR3 DNA is TGTGCCAGCAGCTTTCCTAGCGGGGGCCAAGGTACGCAGTATTTT.

The V gene is TRBV4-2, the J gene TRBJ2-7; 12 bases fit TRBD2. Germline V gene data show CDR1 as LGHNA and CDR2 as YNFKEQ. J gave up 4 bases and V 5 bases, and 9 bases lay outside the gene matches. The CDR3 length is 16 residues. CDR3 DNA sequence: TGTGCCAGCAGCTCCTCCGCGACTAGCGGGAGATACGAGCAGTACTTC. Translated, it gives CASSSSATSGRYEQYF.

By frequency in the sample, this clone is large (0.1 to 1%). CDR3: CASSRSDDTGELFF. CDR3 DNA: TGTGCCAGCAGCCGGTCCGACGACACCGGGGAGCTGTTTTTT. The chain has TRBV7-2 and TRBJ2-2; D gene unclear. From germline, CDR1 is SGHTA and CDR2 FQGNSA. Trimming shortened V by 5 bases and J by 3 bases, and 10 bases separated the two germline ends. The CDR3 sequence is 14 residues long.

The chain recombines TRBV18 with TRBJ1-3; D is unresolved. The CDR3 loop spans 14 amino acids. Germline V gene data show CDR1 as KGHSH and CDR2 as LQKENI. V was shortened by 4 bases and J by 0 bases, with 7 bases between the two germline ends. DNA of the CDR3: TGTGCCAGCTCACTGCCGAACTCTGGAAACACCATATATTTT. Translated: CASSLPNSGNTIYF.

The chain joins TRBV9 to TRBJ1-5, with TRBD1 matching over 7 bases. The CDR3 runs 15 residues. CDR1 SGDLS and CDR2 YYNGEE come from the germline V gene. V dropped 4 bases and J dropped 0; count of bases not matched to a gene: 4. The CDR3 DNA reads as TGTGCCAGCAGCACGACAGGGTATAGCAATCAGCCCCAGCATTTT. Its protein product is CASSTTGYSNQPQHF.

The genes are TRBV6-5 and TRBJ1-5; D remains ambiguous. The germline CDR1 and CDR2 sequences are MNHEY and SVGAGI. The germline V and J ends were trimmed by 4 bases and 4 bases, with 14 bases remaining between them. The CDR3 extends over 15 amino acids. Written as DNA, the CDR3 is TGTGCCAGCAGTTTTGGGTTGGAAGGGAATCAGCCCCAGCATTTT. Translation: CASSFGLEGNQPQHF.

This clone was counted a few times. The chain uses TRBV7-9 and TRBJ2-3, with a possible D match to TRBD1 (6 bases). Germline CDR1 SEHNR, CDR2 FQNEAQ (reference sequence). The CDR3 runs 17 residues. The germline V and J ends were trimmed by 5 bases and 5 bases, with 23 bases remaining between them. The CDR3 is CASSLIMDPQGRDTQYF. The CDR3, as DNA: TGTGCCAGCAGCCTGATTATGGACCCCCAGGGGCGAGATACGCAGTATTTT.

The chain recombines TRBV12-3 or TRBV12-4 with TRBJ1-5; D gene unclear. Trimming cost V 1 base and J 2 bases, with 3 bases left between them. CDR3 length: 13 amino acids. The DNA for the CDR3 is TGTGCCAGCAGTTTAGTGGGCAATCAGCCCCAGCATTTT. This gives the protein CASSLVGNQPQHF.

Note on this clone: The junction departs from germline at one end; a sequencing error may be responsible. V and J are TRBV7-9 and TRBJ2-5, with TRBD1 matching over 8 bases. From germline, CDR1 is SEHNR and CDR2 FQNEAQ (reference sequence). The CDR3 is made up of 15 amino acids. The DNA for the CDR3 is TGTGCCAGCAGCCAGTGGGCAGGGGGCCAAGAGATCCAGTACTTC. It specifies CASSQWAGGQEIQYF.